Below, one T cell receptor (beta chain) is given with its context. Clones were sequenced by immunoSEQ multiplex PCR, and TCRdb holds only the in-frame ones, with some missing. The sample carries 140,000 to 150,000 clones, about 87% recorded once. This entry is derived from a study of T cell responses to AZD1222 COVID-19 vaccine. Between the trimmed V and J ends, which lost 1 base and 5 bases, there was a span of 10 bases. Germline CDR1 is SGDLS and CDR2 is YYNGEE. The CDR3 sequence is 14 residues long. Sequenced material: peripheral blood, taken on day 0 of AZD1222 vaccination. V is TRBV9 and J is TRBJ2-1; D is perhaps TRBD1 or TRBD2 (5 bases each). This receptor was taken from an adult in good health. The CDR3 coding sequence is TGTGCCAGCAGCGTATTAGGGACCAACAATGAGCAGTTCTTC. Protein sequence: CASSVLGTNNEQFF.